One sample yielded the 11 T cell receptor beta chains listed below, sequenced in a study of T cell repertoires in cytomegalovirus infection. TCRdb re-derived calls from the reads in MiXCR, one entry per CDR3 protein. The table has over 250,000 distinct CDR3 sequences, about 25% seen once. Specimen: PBMCs. All receptors come from a human donor in good health (CMV status not recorded). Some clones in this sample may be carry-over from other donors' samples.

The chain joins TRBV5-6 to TRBJ2-5, with D uncertain. Germline V CDR1 and CDR2: SGHDT, YYEEEE. The CDR3 contains 12 residues. With 1 base removed from V and 4 bases from J, the gap between germline ends came to 5 bases. The CDR3 spells CASSLRRETQYF. CDR3 nucleotides: TGTGCCAGCAGCTTGAGGAGAGAGACCCAGTACTTC.

The chain links TRBV28 to TRBJ2-5; D ambiguous. V gave up 6 bases and J gave up 2 bases, with 13 bases separating them. Germline CDR1 and CDR2: MDHEN and SYDVKM. The CDR3 covers 14 residues. DNA for the CDR3: TGTGCCAGCAGACCGGCCGGCCGGCAAGAGACCCAGTACTTC. Its translation is CASRPAGRQETQYF. The full variable domain, in which reference TRBV28 and TRBJ2-5 provide the parts outside the CDR3, is DVKVTQSSRYLVKRTGEKVFLECVQDMDHENMFWYRQDPGLGLRLIYFSYDVKMKEKGDIPEGYSVSREKKERFSLILESASTNQTSMYLCASRPAGRQETQYFGPGTRLLVL.

J is TRBJ1-6 and V is TRBV7-6; possible D gene TRBD1, 5 bases. V lost 5 bases and J 8 bases, leaving 16 bases between the germline ends. Germline V gene sequence: CDR1 SGHVS, CDR2 FNYEAQ. This CDR3 is built from 15 residues. In DNA form, the CDR3 reads TGTGCCAGCAGCAAACAGGCCCTTCGGGATTCACCCCTCCACTTT. This translates into CASSKQALRDSPLHF.

This clonotype was counted only a few times. The chain has TRBV6-1 and TRBJ2-1, with 7 positions matching TRBD1. The length of the CDR3 is 15 residues. The germline gives CDR1 MNHNS, CDR2 SASEGT. J lost 3 bases, V lost 7 bases, and 9 bases had no gene match. For the CDR3, the DNA is TGTGCCAGCATGGTGGGGGCAGGGGGCTACAATGAGCAGTTCTTC. It codes for CASMVGAGGYNEQFF.

The V gene is TRBV20-1, the J gene TRBJ1-5; D unresolved. This CDR3 spans 13 amino acids. V was cut by 2 bases and J by 3 bases, with 8 bases left in between. Germline V lookup: CDR1 DFQATT, CDR2 SNEGSKA (reference sequence). The CDR3, as DNA: TGCAGTGCTAGAACGGATCTCAATCAGCCCCAGCATTTT. This codes for CSARTDLNQPQHF.

This clonotype was seen once. One end of the junction varies from germline; a read error may be responsible. The chain carries TRBV18 and TRBJ2-1, with TRBD1 matching over 11 bases. This CDR3 has 14 amino acids. From germline, CDR1 is KGHSH and CDR2 LQKENI. Here the CDR3 DNA reads TGTGCCAGCTCACCGGACAGGGGGCGCGTTCCGTGGATCTTC. It translates to CASSPDRGRVPWIF. The variable domain in full, with the rest retrieved from reference TRBV18 and TRBJ2-1, is NAGVMQNPRHLVRRRGQEARLRCSPMKGHSHVYWYRQLPEEGLKFMVYLQKENIIDESGMPKERFSAEFPKEGPSILRIQQVVRGDSAAYFCASSPDRGRVPWIFGPGTRLTVL.

This clonotype has only a few counts. V is TRBV28 and J is TRBJ2-1; 11 positions agree with TRBD1. Germline loops: CDR1 MDHEN, CDR2 SYDVKM. This CDR3 has 17 amino acids. The V and J ends lost 5 bases and 5 bases, in that order; junction bases with no gene match: 11. In DNA form, the CDR3 reads TGTGCCAGCAGTCTTCTTACGGGGACAGGGGGTGACAATGAGCAGTTCTTC. Residues: CASSLLTGTGGDNEQFF.

This clonotype was seen ten or more times. This rearrangement joins TRBV7-2 to TRBJ1-2; D remains unclear. The CDR3 is 12 amino acids. Germline V gene lookup returns CDR1 SGHTA and CDR2 FQGNSA. V lost 5 bases to trimming and J lost 6 bases, with 10 bases between them. DNA for the CDR3: TGTGCCAGCAGCGCTCACATTGATGGCTACACCTTC. Encoded protein: CASSAHIDGYTF.

This chain joins TRBV12-3 or TRBV12-4 and TRBJ1-1, with D uncertain. The CDR3 has 12 residues. V shed 10 bases and J shed 1 base, with 10 bases lying between them. CDR3 amino acids: CAKIRGNTEAFF. The CDR3, as DNA: TGTGCCAAAATTCGGGGGAACACTGAAGCTTTCTTT.

Comment on this clonotype: This sequence may be a read error, since a much larger clone differs from it by one base. The V call is TRBV7-2, the J call TRBJ2-7, with D uncertain. The CDR3 extends over 13 amino acids. Germline V gives CDR1 SGHTA, CDR2 FQGNSA. CDR3 loop: CASSPMTDLPSCF. CDR3 DNA sequence: TGTGCCAGCAGCCCGATGACGGACCTTCCTAGTTGCTTC.

This clonotype was picked up a small number of times. The CDR3 sequence: CSARDWGASGRRIQETQYF. The CDR3 DNA follows: TGCAGTGCTAGAGATTGGGGCGCTAGCGGGAGGCGGATTCAAGAGACCCAGTACTTC. The V and J genes are TRBV20-1 and TRBJ2-5, with 11 bases identical to TRBD2. The CDR3 covers 19 residues. Germline CDR1 is DFQATT and CDR2 is SNEGSKA (reference sequence). V trimming: 0 bases; J trimming: 2 bases; junction bases outside the gene matches: 14.